The next 27 T cell receptor beta chains were all read from a single sample in a study of T-cell reconstitution after alpha-beta-depleted transplantation in children. A library of TCRbeta sequences, prepared with unique molecular identifiers, was generated. TCRdb re-called the PCR reads with MiXCR, one entry per CDR3 protein. The sample lists 200,000 to 250,000 distinct CDR3 sequences, roughly 8.2% occurring once. Specimen: PBMCs, mostly from graft donor cells, collected 180 days after TCRalphabeta/CD19-depleted stem cell transplant. The receptor source for this set is a male patient aged 10 to 17 who had a stem cell transplant for acute lymphoblastic leukemia, so the T cells may come from the graft donor.

Ten or more counts support this clonotype. The J gene is TRBJ2-7, the V gene TRBV6-2 or TRBV6-3, with D maybe TRBD2 (5 bases). The V end was cut by 6 bases, the J end by 0 bases, with 12 bases between. This CDR3 is built from 14 residues. CDR1 is MNHEY and CDR2 is SVGEGT in the germline V gene. The CDR3 nucleotides read TGTGCCAGCAGCCAGAGCGGCAGCTCCTACGAGCAGTACTTC. It specifies CASSQSGSSYEQYF.

This clonotype was detected ten times or more. J is TRBJ2-7 and V is TRBV2; D is undetermined. Trimming took off 2 bases at V and 2 bases at J, with 1 base between the two ends. Germline V lookup: CDR1 SNHLY, CDR2 FYNNEI. The CDR3 loop spans 11 amino acids. CDR3 protein: CASSETYEQYF. CDR3 nucleotides: TGTGCCAGCAGTGAAACCTACGAGCAGTACTTC.

This clonotype showed up many times. The CDR3: CSAIQETQYF. The CDR3 DNA is TGCAGTGCTATACAAGAGACCCAGTACTTC. The rearrangement uses TRBV20-1 and TRBJ2-5; D gene ambiguous. Looked up from germline, CDR1 is DFQATT and CDR2 is SNEGSKA (reference sequence). V was shortened by 4 bases and J by 2 bases, with 2 bases between the two germline ends. This CDR3 is 10 amino acids long.

The V and J genes are TRBV18 and TRBJ1-3; TRBD1 might be the D (5 bases). Germline-derived CDR1 and CDR2 are KGHSH and LQKENI. CDR3 length: 16 amino acids. Trimming pared 2 bases from V and 8 bases from J, leaving 19 bases between. CDR3 bases: TGTGCCAGCTCACCAAACCTCGGGACTGCGGGAGACACCATATATTTT. This translates into CASSPNLGTAGDTIYF.

This clonotype occurred many times. The CDR3 reads CSARQGGSNQPQHF. CDR3 in DNA: TGCAGTGCTAGACAGGGAGGGAGCAATCAGCCCCAGCATTTT. The chain couples TRBV20-1 to TRBJ1-5, with a weak D call TRBD1 (5 bases). Germline V lookup: CDR1 DFQATT, CDR2 SNEGSKA (reference sequence). V lost 2 bases and J lost 1, with 9 bases in between. CDR3 size: 14 residues.

The V and J genes are TRBV7-9 and TRBJ2-1, with 13 bases aligning to TRBD2. V lost 6 bases, J lost 7 bases, and 9 bases stayed unmatched. Germline V gives CDR1 SEHNR, CDR2 FQNEAQ (reference sequence). The CDR3 is 16 residues long. The CDR3 reads CASRPLRTSGSNEQFF. CDR3 coding DNA: TGTGCCAGCAGACCATTAAGGACTAGCGGGAGTAATGAGCAGTTCTTC.

The DNA of the CDR3 is TGTGCCACCAGTGATTTGAAGGGCGCGAGGGAGACCCAGTACTTC. Protein sequence: CATSDLKGARETQYF. This chain joins TRBV24-1 and TRBJ2-5, with D uncertain. The germline gives CDR1 KGHDR, CDR2 SFDVKD. The CDR3 is 15 amino acids. Trimming removed 0 bases at V and 5 bases at J, with 12 bases between.

This clonotype was counted only a few times. This sequence joins TRBV11-2 and TRBJ1-1, with D unresolved. V lost 4 bases and J lost 1, with 4 bases in between. CDR3 size: 12 residues. Germline V lookup: CDR1 SGHAT, CDR2 FQNNGV. The CDR3 nucleotides are TGTGCCAGCAGCTACTGGAACACTGAAGCTTTCTTT. This translates into CASSYWNTEAFF.

This clonotype occurred many times. The chain combines TRBV12-3 or TRBV12-4 with TRBJ2-2; 11 bases align to TRBD1. The CDR3 contains 17 residues. J gave up 7 bases and V 2 bases, and 9 bases lay outside the gene matches. CDR3 DNA: TGTGCCAGCAGTTTAATTGGGGGACAGGGGGACAACGGGGAGCTGTTTTTT. Translating gives CASSLIGGQGDNGELFF.

At least ten counts were recorded for this clonotype. The V and J genes are TRBV11-1 and TRBJ2-2; D is undetermined. Germline assignment: CDR1 SGHAT and CDR2 FQDESV (reference sequence). V was trimmed by 1 base and J by 0 bases, leaving 9 bases between them. The CDR3 extends over 16 amino acids. The chain's CDR3 is CASSLEARPNTGELFF. The CDR3 DNA follows: TGTGCCAGCAGCTTAGAAGCGCGGCCGAACACCGGGGAGCTGTTTTTT.

This clonotype was seen many times. The chain uses TRBV20-1 and TRBJ1-5; no reliable D call. Germline CDR1 reads DFQATT; CDR2 reads SNEGSKA (reference sequence). V dropped 2 bases and J dropped 0 bases, with 8 bases sitting between them. The CDR3 runs 14 residues. CDR3 nucleotides: TGCAGTGCTAGACAGTTTAATAGCAATCAGCCCCAGCATTTT. This encodes CSARQFNSNQPQHF.

This clonotype was counted at least ten times. The chain combines TRBV27 with TRBJ2-7; D gene ambiguous. There are 13 residues in the CDR3. Germline CDR1 and CDR2: MNHEY and SMNVEV (reference sequence). The ends were cut back, 6 bases at V and 4 bases at J, with 13 bases in the middle. The CDR3 DNA reads as TGTGCCAGCAGCCCGGGCCTGGAGTACGAGCAGTACTTC. It codes for CASSPGLEYEQYF.

This clonotype has at least ten counts. J is TRBJ1-1 and V is TRBV7-3; TRBD1 agrees at 8 bases. V was pared by 5 bases and J by 4 bases, with 6 bases of the junction left unmatched. From germline, CDR1 is SGHTA and CDR2 FQGTGA. The CDR3 has 14 residues. The CDR3 nucleotides read TGTGCCAGCAGCCCCGCAGGGGGCCTCACTGAAGCTTTCTTT. Its translation: CASSPAGGLTEAFF.

With regard to this clonotype: Just one base apart from a much larger clone, this may be a read error. The rearrangement links TRBV6-1 to TRBJ2-1, with 8 bases lining up with TRBD1. Germline assignment: CDR1 MNHNS and CDR2 SASEGT. This CDR3 comprises 14 residues. Trimming cost V 8 bases and J 7 bases; bases outside gene matches: 10. The CDR3 DNA follows: TGTGCCAGCGGTCCGTCCAGGGGGCGGAATGAGCAGTTCTTC. Its translation is CASGPSRGRNEQFF.

This clonotype has ten or more counts. This CDR3 reads CASSQEPGTANSPLHF. The CDR3 DNA follows: TGCGCCAGCAGCCAAGAGCCCGGGACAGCCAATTCACCCCTCCACTTT. The V and J genes are TRBV4-1 and TRBJ1-6; 7 bases match TRBD1. Germline CDR1 reads MGHRA; CDR2 reads YSYEKL. Trimming removed 0 bases from V and 7 bases from J; junction bases left unmatched: 6. The CDR3 sequence is 16 residues long.

This clonotype was seen more than once but under ten times. The chain combines TRBV11-2 with TRBJ2-2, with 8 positions matching TRBD1. CDR3 length: 16 residues. Germline values: CDR1 SGHAT, CDR2 FQNNGV. V shed 4 bases, J shed 0 bases, and the junction held 4 bases outside the gene matches. The CDR3 protein is CASSYGRGPNTGELFF. As DNA, the CDR3 is TGTGCCAGCAGCTACGGCAGGGGGCCGAACACCGGGGAGCTGTTTTTT.

This clonotype was counted at least ten times. This chain's CDR3 is CASSLTGASTDTQYF. CDR3 nucleotide sequence: TGTGCCAGCAGTTTAACAGGGGCTAGCACAGATACGCAGTATTTT. V usage is TRBV28 and J usage is TRBJ2-3; 7 bases are a match to TRBD1. The CDR3 is made up of 15 amino acids. Germline V gene data show CDR1 as MDHEN and CDR2 as SYDVKM. J gave up 0 bases and V 2 bases, and 2 bases lay outside the gene matches.

This clonotype has ten or more counts. The V and J genes are TRBV29-1 and TRBJ2-7; either TRBD1 or TRBD2 may supply D (5 bases each). This CDR3 spans 13 amino acids. CDR1 is SQVTM, CDR2 ANQGSEA, per germline. Trimming shortened V by 6 bases and J by 2 bases, and 14 bases separated the two germline ends. The CDR3 DNA follows: TGCAGCGTCCTCCGGGACGGACCCTACGAGCAGTACTTC. Its translation: CSVLRDGPYEQYF.

The rearrangement joins TRBV11-2 to TRBJ2-7; 12 bases agree with TRBD2. In germline, CDR1 is SGHAT, CDR2 FQNNGV. This CDR3 is 20 amino acids long. The J segment lost 6 bases and the V segment lost 5 bases, leaving 23 bases of the junction unmatched. The CDR3: CASSNRGLAGKLSVVGEQYF. CDR3 nucleotides: TGTGCCAGCAGCAACCGCGGACTAGCGGGAAAACTCTCGGTTGTAGGCGAGCAGTACTTC.

This clonotype has at least ten counts. This chain joins TRBV5-1 and TRBJ2-7; perhaps TRBD1 as D (6 bases). From germline, CDR1 is SGHRS and CDR2 YFSETQ. The CDR3 sequence is 16 residues long. Between the trimmed V and J ends, which lost 1 base and 2 bases, there was a span of 16 bases. CDR3 residues: CASSLRGSPGPYEQYF. The CDR3 region has the DNA TGCGCCAGCAGCTTGAGGGGGTCCCCCGGGCCCTACGAGCAGTACTTC. The full variable domain, its missing parts supplied by reference TRBV5-1 and TRBJ2-7, is KAGVTQTPRYLIKTRGQQVTLSCSPISGHRSVSWYQQTPGQGLQFLFEYFSETQRNKGNFPGRFSGRQFSNSRSEMNVSTLELGDSALYLCASSLRGSPGPYEQYFGPGTRLTVT.

This clonotype was found many times. The V gene is TRBV12-3 or TRBV12-4, the J gene TRBJ2-1; D gene unclear. This CDR3 is built from 15 residues. The germline V and J ends were trimmed by 3 bases and 4 bases, with 13 bases remaining between them. DNA of the CDR3: TGTGCCAGCAGTTTCATCGAGAACACATACAATGAGCAGTTCTTC. As protein: CASSFIENTYNEQFF.

This clonotype has at least ten counts. V usage is TRBV21-1 and J usage is TRBJ2-2. TRBV21-1 constitutes a pseudogene. The CDR3 has 13 amino acids. The CDR3 protein is CASIKALTGELFF. CDR3 coding DNA: TGTGCCAGCATCAAAGCGCTCACCGGGGAGCTGTTTTTT.

This clonotype has more than one count but fewer than ten. The chain uses TRBV7-9 and TRBJ2-7; TRBD2 might be the D (6 bases). CDR1 and CDR2 from the germline V gene are SEHNR and FQNEAQ (reference sequence). This CDR3 is built from 14 residues. V was trimmed by 2 bases and J by 5 bases, leaving 13 bases between them. CDR3 in DNA: TGTGCCAGCAGCTTAATCCGGCGGGACGACGAGCAGTACTTC. Its translation: CASSLIRRDDEQYF.

A word on this clonotype: This may come from a read error, since a much larger clone is one base off. V usage is TRBV12-3 or TRBV12-4 and J usage is TRBJ2-7; the D is unclear. The length of the CDR3 is 13 residues. V lost 4 bases, J lost 3 bases, and 10 bases lay in between. Here the CDR3 reads CASSSLRDYEQYF. CDR3 DNA sequence: TGTGCCAGCAGTTCGTTACGCGACTACGAGCAGTACTTC.

This clonotype came up many times. The chain uses TRBV12-3 or TRBV12-4 and TRBJ2-1; 14 bases align to TRBD2. The ends lost 5 bases at V and 2 bases at J; junction bases unmatched: 11. The CDR3 is made up of 19 amino acids. In nucleotides, the CDR3 is TGTGCCAGCAGTCATCCCGGGACTAGCGGGAGAAACGCCTACAATGAGCAGTTCTTC. Its protein is CASSHPGTSGRNAYNEQFF.

This clonotype was counted at least ten times. The gene calls are TRBV5-1 and TRBJ2-2, with 10 bases aligning to TRBD1. Germline-derived CDR1 and CDR2 are SGHRS and YFSETQ. CDR3 length: 17 amino acids. The V gene end was trimmed by 0 bases and the J gene end by 0 bases; junction bases not matched to a gene: 2. Here the CDR3 DNA reads TGCGCCAGCAGCTTGGGGGACAGGGGTGCGAACACCGGGGAGCTGTTTTTT. Its protein is CASSLGDRGANTGELFF.

This clonotype has more than one count but fewer than ten. This may be a read error: a much more frequent sequence differs by one nucleotide. V is TRBV29-1 and J is TRBJ2-3; D may be TRBD2 (8 bases). Looked up from germline, CDR1 is SQVTM and CDR2 is ANQGSEA. This CDR3 comprises 14 residues. Trimming left V 7 bases short and J 3 bases short, with 17 bases between. CDR3 amino acids: CSAGRGLGTDTQYF. CDR3 in DNA: TGCAGCGCCGGGAGGGGGCTAGGGACAGATACGCAGTATTTT.